These 22 T cell receptor beta chains share one sample of origin, sequenced in a study of blood T cell repertoires in COVID-19. Produced via immunoSEQ multiplex PCR; TCRdb's table is partial and in-frame only. Of some 350,000 clones in the sample, more than 70% were seen once. The sample comprised peripheral blood. Receptor source: a man between 25 and 39 years old with active or convalescent COVID-19.

The chain links TRBV27 to TRBJ2-1; a possible D gene is TRBD1 (5 bases). There are 14 residues in the CDR3. Trimming stripped 0 bases from V and 11 bases from J, with 14 bases between. CDR1 is MNHEY and CDR2 is SMNVEV in the germline V gene (reference sequence). The CDR3 nucleotides are TGTGCCAGCAGTTTATCGGCAGGCCAGGGTCAGCAGTTCTTC. It codes for CASSLSAGQGQQFF.

The rearrangement uses TRBV6-1 and TRBJ1-4; weak D call: TRBD1 (5 bases). Germline CDR1 MNHNS, CDR2 SASEGT. The CDR3 sequence is 17 residues long. V was cut by 3 bases and J by 8 bases, with 22 bases left in between. The CDR3 reads CASSERGGGARREKLFF. CDR3 DNA: TGTGCCAGCAGTGAGAGAGGTGGAGGGGCCCGACGGGAAAAACTGTTTTTT.

The chain uses TRBV6-1 and TRBJ2-3; 7 positions agree with TRBD2. Trimming removed 0 bases from V and 0 bases from J; junction bases left unmatched: 6. The length of the CDR3 is 17 residues. CDR1 and CDR2 from the germline V gene are MNHNS and SASEGT. As DNA, the CDR3 is TGTGCCAGCAGTGAAGCGCTGGGCGGGGGAAGCACAGATACGCAGTATTTT. Amino acid sequence: CASSEALGGGSTDTQYF.

This clone was seen a single time. The chain joins TRBV7-2 to TRBJ2-3, with TRBD2 matching 7 bases. The CDR3 totals 16 residues. Trimming cost V 2 bases and J 6 bases; bases outside gene matches: 11. Germline values: CDR1 SGHTA, CDR2 FQGNSA. CDR3 coding DNA: TGTGCCAGCAGCTTAAATCCAGCGGGACCTACGGATACGCAGTATTTT. It yields the protein CASSLNPAGPTDTQYF.

V usage is TRBV24-1 and J usage is TRBJ2-1; TRBD2 might be the D (5 bases). V was clipped by 2 bases and J by 0 bases, with 13 bases between them. CDR1 and CDR2 from the germline V gene are KGHDR and SFDVKD. There are 17 residues in the CDR3. The CDR3 sequence: CATSDSPKRSSYNEQFF. The CDR3 nucleotides read TGTGCCACCAGTGATTCCCCTAAGCGGAGCTCCTACAATGAGCAGTTCTTC.

J is TRBJ2-7 and V is TRBV3-1 (or the pseudogene TRBV3-2); 7 bases align to TRBD1. Germline CDR1 and CDR2: LGHDT and YNNKEL (reference sequence). The CDR3 has 16 amino acids. V was pared by 0 bases and J by 3 bases, with 8 bases of the junction left unmatched. The CDR3 reads CASSQDPGGFFYEQYF. The DNA of the CDR3 is TGTGCCAGCAGCCAAGATCCAGGGGGTTTTTTCTACGAGCAGTACTTC.

CDR3 loop: CASSPLDRVFFF. Written as DNA, the CDR3 is TGTGCCAGCAGCCCTTTGGACAGGGTATTTTTCTTC. J is TRBJ2-1 and V is TRBV7-9; 8 positions match TRBD1. J lost 16 bases, V lost 5 bases, and 10 bases had no gene match. The germline gives CDR1 SEHNR, CDR2 FQNEAQ (reference sequence). The CDR3 extends over 12 amino acids.

The chain is built from TRBV27 and TRBJ1-2; D gene ambiguous. The CDR3 extends over 13 amino acids. The germline CDR1 and CDR2 sequences are MNHEY and SMNVEV (reference sequence). V was clipped by 3 bases and J by 4 bases, with 9 bases between them. The CDR3, as DNA: TGTGCCAGCAGTTTCGCGGGGAGCTATGGCTACACCTTC. Amino acid sequence: CASSFAGSYGYTF.

The chain employs TRBV19 and TRBJ2-2, with 10 bases lining up with TRBD1. The CDR3 totals 16 residues. Germline V CDR1 and CDR2: LNHDA, SQIVND (reference sequence). V was pared by 6 bases and J by 4 bases, with 8 bases of the junction left unmatched. The CDR3 loop is CASRRGGQGSTGELFF. As DNA, the CDR3 is TGTGCCAGTAGGAGGGGGGGACAGGGGTCCACCGGGGAGCTGTTTTTT.

The V call is TRBV19, the J call TRBJ1-2, with 11 positions matching TRBD1. Germline CDR1 LNHDA, CDR2 SQIVND (reference sequence). Trimming cost V 5 bases and J 1 base; bases outside gene matches: 9. This CDR3 contains 17 residues. The CDR3: CASSPRDRGVHNYGYTF. In nucleotides, the CDR3 is TGTGCCAGTAGTCCCCGGGACAGGGGGGTCCATAACTATGGCTACACCTTC.

This clone turned up a few times. CDR3 residues: CASSPRQGDNEKLFF. The CDR3 DNA is TGTGCCAGCTCACCACGGCAGGGCGATAATGAAAAACTGTTTTTT. The V gene is TRBV18, the J gene TRBJ1-4, with D possibly TRBD1 on 5 matching bases. CDR1 and CDR2 from the germline V gene are KGHSH and LQKENI. V lost 1 base to trimming and J lost 4 bases, with 10 bases between them. The length of the CDR3 is 15 residues.

This clone has only one observation. The rearrangement uses TRBV7-2 and TRBJ1-2, with TRBD1 as a possible D gene (5 bases). Trimming removed 5 bases from V and 2 bases from J, with 15 bases in between. This CDR3 spans 15 amino acids. Germline CDR1 reads SGHTA; CDR2 reads FQGNSA. CDR3 nucleotide sequence: TGTGCCAGCAGCCTTCGGGGGGGGAGAAACTATGGCTACACCTTC. It is translated as CASSLRGGRNYGYTF.

This chain uses TRBV28 with TRBJ1-2; D call uncertain. Trimming cost V 2 bases and J 7 bases, with 8 bases left between them. This CDR3 comprises 12 residues. In germline, CDR1 is MDHEN, CDR2 SYDVKM. In DNA, the CDR3 is TGTGCCAGCAGTTTAGAGTGGAGTGGCTACACCTTC. This gives the protein CASSLEWSGYTF.

This clone was observed a few times. The chain recombines TRBV19 with TRBJ1-2; tentative D call: TRBD1 (5 bases). This CDR3 comprises 14 residues. Germline V gene lookup returns CDR1 LNHDA and CDR2 SQIVND (reference sequence). V shed 6 bases and J shed 3 bases, with 14 bases lying between them. Written as DNA, the CDR3 is TGTGCCAGTAGCCAGGGTTGGAACGACTATGGCTACACCTTC. This codes for CASSQGWNDYGYTF.

This clone appeared a few times. The chain joins TRBV4-3 to TRBJ1-5; TRBD1 aligns across 8 bases. The germline V gene encodes CDR1 LGHNA and CDR2 YSLEER. Germline trimming cut 3 bases from V and 3 bases from J; bases unmatched to any gene: 4. There are 15 residues in the CDR3. The CDR3 here is CASSQGTGLNQPQHF. As DNA, the CDR3 is TGCGCCAGCAGCCAGGGGACAGGCCTCAATCAGCCCCAGCATTTT.

V and J are TRBV7-8 and TRBJ2-5; D is ambiguous. Deletions cut 1 base from V and 3 bases from J, with 12 bases between. The CDR3 has 15 amino acids. The germline V gene has CDR1 SGHVS and CDR2 FQNEAQ. The CDR3 DNA follows: TGTGCCAGCAGCTTAGTCCCCTATACTAAAGAGACCCAGTACTTC. It translates to CASSLVPYTKETQYF.

The genes are TRBV27 and TRBJ2-1; D might be TRBD1 (6 bases). Looked up from germline, CDR1 is MNHEY and CDR2 is SMNVEV (reference sequence). V shed 3 bases and J shed 8 bases, with 20 bases lying between them. CDR3 size: 16 residues. The CDR3, as DNA: TGTGCCAGCAGTTTTCAGGGGTTGGCCCTTTTGGATGAGCAGTTCTTC. It yields the protein CASSFQGLALLDEQFF.

The V call is TRBV3-1 (or the pseudogene TRBV3-2), the J call TRBJ1-1; D is uncertain. The CDR3 is made up of 12 amino acids. The ends were cut back, 0 bases at V and 7 bases at J, with 6 bases in the middle. The V gene's germline CDR1 is LGHDT and CDR2 YNNKEL (reference sequence). The CDR3 region is CASSQEPGEAFF. The CDR3 nucleotides read TGTGCCAGCAGCCAAGAGCCAGGTGAAGCTTTCTTT.

Many counts were recorded for this clone. The V gene is TRBV19, the J gene TRBJ2-3, with D unresolved. This CDR3 comprises 14 residues. V lost 1 base, J lost 3 bases, and 8 bases lay in between. CDR1 and CDR2 from the germline V gene are LNHDA and SQIVND (reference sequence). Here the CDR3 reads CASSIGQTTDTQYF. For the CDR3, the DNA is TGTGCCAGTAGTATAGGTCAGACTACAGATACGCAGTATTTT.

Only a few counts were recorded for this clone. The chain links TRBV24-1 to TRBJ1-3; 10 nucleotides line up with TRBD1. Germline V gene data show CDR1 as KGHDR and CDR2 as SFDVKD. The CDR3 extends over 15 amino acids. Unmatched junction bases numbered 6, after V lost 4 bases and J lost 7 bases. Written as DNA, the CDR3 is TGTGCCACCAGTGACCGGACAGGGGGTAGGAACACCATATATTTT. Its translation is CATSDRTGGRNTIYF.

This clone was counted once. The chain carries TRBV4-1 and TRBJ1-6, with D possibly being TRBD1 (5 bases). The CDR3 totals 15 residues. The V gene lost 1 base and the J gene lost 4 bases, with 8 bases spanning the gap. CDR1 is MGHRA and CDR2 is YSYEKL in the germline V gene. The CDR3: CASSQVSGYNSPLHF. DNA for the CDR3: TGCGCCAGCAGCCAAGTTTCAGGGTATAATTCACCCCTCCACTTT.

The V gene is TRBV7-2, the J gene TRBJ1-3; D is unresolved. V lost 1 base and J 3 bases, leaving 13 bases between the germline ends. There are 16 residues in the CDR3. Per germline, CDR1 SGHTA and CDR2 FQGNSA. This CDR3 reads CASSLEAGALGNTIYF. The CDR3 nucleotides are TGTGCCAGCAGCTTAGAGGCGGGAGCCCTTGGAAACACCATATATTTT.